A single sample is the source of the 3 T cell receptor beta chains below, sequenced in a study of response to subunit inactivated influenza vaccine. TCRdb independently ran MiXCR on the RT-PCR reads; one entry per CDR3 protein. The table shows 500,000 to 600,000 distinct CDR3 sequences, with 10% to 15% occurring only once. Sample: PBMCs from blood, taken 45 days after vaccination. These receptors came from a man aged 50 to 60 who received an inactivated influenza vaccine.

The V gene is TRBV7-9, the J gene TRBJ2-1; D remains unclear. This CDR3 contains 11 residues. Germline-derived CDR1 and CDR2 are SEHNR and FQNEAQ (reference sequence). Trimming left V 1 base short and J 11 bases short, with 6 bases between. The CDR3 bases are TGTGCCAGCAGCTTAGGGAGTCAGCAGTTCTTC. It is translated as CASSLGSQQFF.

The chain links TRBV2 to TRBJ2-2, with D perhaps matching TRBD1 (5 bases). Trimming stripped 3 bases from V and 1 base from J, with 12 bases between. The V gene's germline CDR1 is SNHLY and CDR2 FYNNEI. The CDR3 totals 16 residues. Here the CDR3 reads CASSEQGALNTGELFF. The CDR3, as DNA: TGTGCCAGCAGTGAGCAAGGGGCTTTGAACACCGGGGAGCTGTTTTTT.

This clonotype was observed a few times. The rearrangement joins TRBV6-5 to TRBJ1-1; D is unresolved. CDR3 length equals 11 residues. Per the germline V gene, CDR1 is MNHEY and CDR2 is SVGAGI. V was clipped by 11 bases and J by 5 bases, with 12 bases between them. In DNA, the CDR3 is TGTGCCCTGGGCCTGGGGACTGAAGCTTTCTTT. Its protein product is CALGLGTEAFF.